Described below is a single T cell receptor (beta chain) sequence and its context. Antigen: not known. This record belongs to a study of cytomegalovirus exposure and HLA in healthy donors. All donors participated as healthy donors of bone marrow. While unrecorded immune exposures were likely, the donors were nominally healthy when sampled. The PCR used 60 Vbeta and 13 Jbeta primers. Repertoires were generated with immunoSEQ multiplex PCR, while TCRdb's copy carries only in-frame clones and drops some. The data show roughly 130,000 clones, with 80% seen just once and 2.5% to 3% held by the top ten. Study results and caveats: Several of the most significant clusters appeared, in a later analysis, to be linked to common viral pathogens. Most CMV-associated TCR beta chains appeared HLA-restricted in a later analysis.

The source is a man aged 25 to 40 in good health and CMV-seronegative. Specimen: PBMCs.

The CDR3 here is CASRDSRGLAEQYF. CDR3 sequence (DNA): TGTGCCAGCAGGGATTCTAGGGGGTTGGCGGAGCAGTACTTC. This chain links TRBV27 with TRBJ2-7; weak D call: TRBD1 (6 bases). Germline CDR1 is MNHEY and CDR2 is SMNVEV (reference sequence). With 6 bases removed from V and 7 bases from J, the gap between germline ends came to 19 bases. The CDR3 sequence is 14 residues long.